The 25 T cell receptor beta chains below were found in one sample sequenced in a study of blood T cells in healthy people across ages. For the second PCR, which ran for roughly 6 to 12 cycles, a sample-barcoded 5' primer and a J-beta primer mix were used. In TCRdb, the 5' RACE reads were re-called with MiXCR into one record per CDR3 protein. The table lists roughly 2 million distinct CDR3 sequences, approximately 50% of them singletons. Material for sequencing was blood. These receptors all stem from a woman in her thirties or forties in good health.

In this sample, this clonotype turned up many times. This chain joins TRBV7-2 and TRBJ2-1; TRBD2 matches at 12 bases. The CDR3 runs 14 residues. Per the germline V gene, CDR1 is SGHTA and CDR2 is FQGNSA. The V gene end was trimmed by 5 bases and the J gene end by 7 bases; junction bases not matched to a gene: 3. CDR3 sequence reads: CASSQTSGGNEQFF. The CDR3 DNA follows: TGTGCCAGCAGCCAGACTAGCGGGGGAAATGAGCAGTTCTTC.

The rearrangement uses TRBV20-1 and TRBJ2-3; a weak D match, TRBD2 (6 bases). Trimming took 6 bases from V and 5 from J, leaving 12 bases between them. The CDR3 loop spans 12 amino acids. From germline, CDR1 is DFQATT and CDR2 SNEGSKA (reference sequence). In DNA, the CDR3 is TGCAGTGCAGAAAGCGGGCGAGATACGCAGTATTTT. Translation gives CSAESGRDTQYF.

The V call is TRBV20-1, the J call TRBJ1-2; 9 bases match TRBD1. The germline gives CDR1 DFQATT, CDR2 SNEGSKA (reference sequence). Unmatched junction bases numbered 15, after V lost 0 bases and J lost 1 base. CDR3 length: 19 amino acids. The CDR3 DNA follows: TGCAGTGCTAGAGACAGGATTTTTACAGGGGGCAGAGTTAACTATGGCTACACCTTC. It translates to CSARDRIFTGGRVNYGYTF.

This clonotype was seen a handful of times. The chain couples TRBV7-2 to TRBJ2-5; TRBD2 agrees at 13 bases. Germline V lookup: CDR1 SGHTA, CDR2 FQGNSA. CDR3 length: 16 amino acids. V lost 2 bases, J lost 5 bases, and 5 bases stayed unmatched. CDR3 sequence: CASSLPGLAGFETQYF. CDR3 DNA sequence: TGTGCCAGCAGCTTACCGGGACTAGCGGGGTTTGAGACCCAGTACTTC.

This clonotype was seen a handful of times. This chain connects TRBV7-2 to TRBJ2-4, with TRBD2 matching 11 bases. Near its end, the DNA agrees better with TRBJ2-7, so the J call may be wrong. CDR1 and CDR2 (germline): SGHTA, FQGNSA. The length of the CDR3 is 14 residues. The CDR3 nucleotides are TGTGCCAGCAGGATTAGCGGGGGGGCCAACGAGCAGTACTTC. Protein sequence: CASRISGGANEQYF.

This clonotype was counted between two and nine times. V usage is TRBV4-3 and J usage is TRBJ1-2; no clear D. CDR3 length: 13 residues. Trimming took off 0 bases at V and 8 bases at J, with 10 bases between the two ends. Germline V gene sequence: CDR1 LGHNA, CDR2 YSLEER. The CDR3 DNA reads as TGCGCCAGCAGCCAAGATCGGCAAAGGGGCTACACCTTC. It is translated as CASSQDRQRGYTF.

The chain's CDR3 is CASSQEVTQQETQYF. CDR3 bases: TGTGCCAGCAGCCAAGAAGTGACCCAACAAGAGACCCAGTACTTC. The chain couples TRBV3-1 to TRBJ2-5; D gene uncertain. The V and J ends lost 0 bases and 2 bases respectively, with 10 bases between them. From germline, CDR1 is LGHDT and CDR2 YNNKEL (reference sequence). CDR3 length: 15 residues.

The chain joins TRBV6-1 to TRBJ2-4, with 10 nucleotides matching TRBD1. The J call may be incorrect, as the DNA end agrees better with TRBJ2-5. Germline values: CDR1 MNHNS, CDR2 SASEGT. The CDR3 is made up of 17 amino acids. Here the CDR3 reads CASSSRPGQGFRETQYF. The CDR3 nucleotides read TGTGCCAGCAGCTCCCGTCCGGGACAGGGGTTTCGGGAGACCCAGTACTTC.

This clonotype was picked up a small number of times. The chain couples TRBV13 to TRBJ2-1, with 10 nucleotides matching TRBD2. The junction had 16 bases not matched to a gene; V was cut back by 5 bases and J by 9 bases. CDR3 length: 17 amino acids. Germline CDR1 and CDR2: PRHDT and FYEKMQ (reference sequence). In DNA, the CDR3 is TGTGCCAGCAGCCCAGAGGGAGAGCGGGGGGGCGATGGTGAGCAGTTCTTC. This sequence encodes CASSPEGERGGDGEQFF.

The chain couples TRBV3-1 to TRBJ1-2; the D gene is possibly TRBD1 (5 bases). The V gene's germline CDR1 is LGHDT and CDR2 YNNKEL (reference sequence). V was trimmed by 1 base and J by 8 bases, leaving 11 bases between them. CDR3 length: 13 residues. The CDR3 reads CASSQGQFGGYTF. CDR3 coding DNA: TGTGCCAGCAGCCAAGGACAGTTTGGGGGCTACACCTTC.

This clonotype was seen more than once but under ten times. The V call is TRBV7-9, the J call TRBJ2-1, with 8 nucleotides matching TRBD2. Germline V gene data show CDR1 as SEHNR and CDR2 as FQNEAQ (reference sequence). The junction had 4 bases not matched to a gene; V was cut back by 1 base and J by 8 bases. The CDR3 consists of 14 residues. The CDR3 sequence: CASSLGGTSDEQFF. CDR3 DNA: TGTGCCAGCAGCTTAGGCGGGACTAGTGATGAGCAGTTCTTC.

The chain is built from TRBV6-2 or TRBV6-3 and TRBJ1-5; the D gene is possibly TRBD1 (6 bases). In germline, CDR1 is MNHEY, CDR2 SVGEGT. The CDR3 contains 12 residues. With 6 bases removed from V and 11 bases from J, the gap between germline ends came to 14 bases. This CDR3 reads CASREGQRTQHF. CDR3 nucleotide sequence: TGTGCCAGCAGAGAGGGACAACGCACCCAGCATTTT.

Comments on this clonotype: This clone may be a read error of a much larger clone one base away. V gene TRBV24-1 combines with J gene TRBJ1-2; D is uncertain. Germline loops: CDR1 KGHDR, CDR2 SFDVKD. CDR3 length: 14 residues. CDR3 in amino acids: CATKSGLEDYGHTF. CDR3 bases: TGTGCCACCAAATCAGGTTTGGAAGACTATGGCCACACCTTC.

The rearrangement uses TRBV24-1 and TRBJ1-2; the match to TRBD1 covers 9 bases. Germline V gene sequence: CDR1 KGHDR, CDR2 SFDVKD. The J segment lost 4 bases and the V segment lost 7 bases, leaving 3 bases of the junction unmatched. The CDR3 runs to 13 residues. Here the CDR3 reads CATRGTGRYGYTF. Written as DNA, the CDR3 is TGTGCCACCAGAGGGACAGGGCGCTATGGCTACACCTTC.

The rearrangement joins TRBV3-1 to TRBJ1-4, with D possibly matching TRBD1 (5 bases). V was cut by 8 bases and J by 5 bases, with 9 bases left in between. This CDR3 comprises 12 residues. Germline V gene data show CDR1 as LGHDT and CDR2 as YNNKEL (reference sequence). The CDR3 loop reads CASQGVNEKLFF. The CDR3 DNA sequence: TGTGCCAGCCAAGGGGTAAATGAAAAACTGTTTTTT.

The gene calls are TRBV25-1 and TRBJ1-1; D is ambiguous. V was shortened by 2 bases and J by 10 bases, with 8 bases between the two germline ends. Germline V gene lookup returns CDR1 MGHDK and CDR2 SYGVNS. The CDR3 extends over 11 amino acids. CDR3 nucleotides: TGTGCCAGCAGTGAAGTGGGTACAGCTTTCTTT. Translating it yields CASSEVGTAFF.

The chain is built from TRBV3-1 and TRBJ2-1; D gene uncertain. Germline lookup yields CDR1 LGHDT and CDR2 YNNKEL (reference sequence). V lost 1 base, J lost 9 bases, and 10 bases lay in between. This CDR3 spans 13 amino acids. In nucleotides, the CDR3 is TGTGCCAGCAGCCAAGCCGTTGGAGTTGAGCAGTTCTTC. Its translation: CASSQAVGVEQFF.

V usage is TRBV6-1 and J usage is TRBJ1-5; D unclear. CDR1 MNHNS and CDR2 SASEGT come from the germline V gene. The V end was cut by 4 bases, the J end by 9 bases, with 7 bases between. CDR3 length: 11 amino acids. The CDR3 nucleotides are TGTGCCAGCAGTGTAACCCCGCCCCAGCATTTT. Translation: CASSVTPPQHF.

V is TRBV4-2 and J is TRBJ1-6; maybe TRBD1 (5 bases). The CDR3 has 16 residues. CDR1 is LGHNA and CDR2 is YNFKEQ in the germline V gene. V shed 0 bases and J shed 7 bases, with 13 bases lying between them. The CDR3 loop is CASSQDRGLSNSPLHF. CDR3 nucleotides: TGTGCCAGCAGCCAAGATCGGGGGTTATCGAATTCACCCCTCCACTTT.

This clonotype was detected only a few times. The gene calls are TRBV5-1 and TRBJ1-6; D is undetermined. The germline V gene has CDR1 SGHRS and CDR2 YFSETQ. The V end lost 0 bases, the J end lost 8 bases, and 3 bases lay between the germline ends. The CDR3 covers 12 residues. The CDR3 loop reads CASSLDHSPLHF. The CDR3 DNA follows: TGCGCCAGCAGCTTGGACCATTCACCCCTCCACTTT.

The chain carries TRBV5-1 and TRBJ2-5; 9 bases map to TRBD1. V shed 1 base and J 5 bases; nucleotides not matched to a gene: 6. Germline V gene data show CDR1 as SGHRS and CDR2 as YFSETQ. The length of the CDR3 is 15 residues. The CDR3 protein is CASSLSGTGSETQYF. The CDR3, as DNA: TGCGCCAGCAGCTTGTCCGGGACAGGGTCTGAGACCCAGTACTTC.

The J gene is TRBJ2-1, the V gene TRBV20-1; D unresolved. The CDR3 loop spans 12 amino acids. V shed 5 bases and J shed 4 bases, with 9 bases lying between them. Germline V lookup: CDR1 DFQATT, CDR2 SNEGSKA (reference sequence). The CDR3 nucleotides read TGCAGTGCTGATACGTCGTACAATGAGCAGTTCTTC. The encoded protein is CSADTSYNEQFF.

CDR3 residues: CSASRGTTGYSNQPQHF. The CDR3 DNA reads as TGCAGTGCTAGCCGAGGAACCACAGGGTATAGCAATCAGCCCCAGCATTTT. J is TRBJ1-5 and V is TRBV20-1, with a possible D match to TRBD1 (6 bases). Germline lookup yields CDR1 DFQATT and CDR2 SNEGSKA (reference sequence). CDR3 length equals 17 residues. V was shortened by 3 bases and J by 0 bases, with 18 bases between the two germline ends.

The chain joins TRBV3-1 to TRBJ2-5; 8 positions match TRBD1. Unmatched junction bases numbered 6, after V lost 2 bases and J lost 1 base. Germline V gene data show CDR1 as LGHDT and CDR2 as YNNKEL (reference sequence). The length of the CDR3 is 16 residues. The CDR3 nucleotides are TGTGCCAGCAGCCAATGGGACAGGATCCTCCAAGAGACCCAGTACTTC. Translating gives CASSQWDRILQETQYF.

This rearrangement joins TRBV27 to TRBJ1-6; TRBD1 might be the D (5 bases). Germline V gives CDR1 MNHEY, CDR2 SMNVEV (reference sequence). Trimming pared 5 bases from V and 7 bases from J, leaving 15 bases between. There are 15 residues in the CDR3. Written as DNA, the CDR3 is TGTGCCAGCAGTCCTGACCCGGGACGGAATTCACCCCTCCACTTT. Encoded protein: CASSPDPGRNSPLHF.